Presented here are 14 T cell receptor beta chains from one specimen sequenced in a study of cytomegalovirus exposure and HLA in healthy donors (dated by TCRdb to about 2017). Library creation used the immunoSEQ multiplex PCR assay. A mixture of 60 forward primers for TCR Vbeta segments and 13 reverse primers for TCR Jbeta segments was used in the multiplex PCR. In its TCRdb copy, this immuneACCESS table keeps in-frame sequences only and misses some clones. Where compared with another copy, unresolved V genes explain less than half of these, and the others have no known cause. The sample contains over 150,000 clones, around 85% of them found a single time. The top ten clones comprise roughly 1.9% of the sample. Sequences were obtained from PBMCs. The receptors were gathered from a human donor in good health.

DNA of the CDR3: TGTGCCAGCAGCCAAGAGGACAGGATCAAAGTCAACTATGGCTACACCTTC. Amino acids: CASSQEDRIKVNYGYTF. The J gene is TRBJ1-2, the V gene TRBV4-2, with 7 positions matching TRBD1. J was trimmed by 2 bases and V by 0 bases; bases with no gene match: 9. Germline-derived CDR1 and CDR2 are LGHNA and YNFKEQ. The CDR3 extends over 17 amino acids.

This clone has just a few counts. The rearrangement uses TRBV16 and TRBJ1-1; a weak D match, TRBD1 (5 bases). The CDR3 extends over 12 amino acids. The V and J ends lost 1 base and 7 bases respectively, with 7 bases between them. Germline V gene lookup returns CDR1 KGHSY and CDR2 FQNENV. CDR3 protein: CASSQWGDEAFF. The CDR3 DNA reads as TGTGCCAGCAGCCAATGGGGGGATGAAGCTTTCTTT.

This rearrangement joins TRBV7-8 to TRBJ2-7, with 9 bases fitting TRBD1. Looked up from germline, CDR1 is SGHVS and CDR2 is FQNEAQ. J was trimmed by 2 bases and V by 5 bases; bases with no gene match: 7. CDR3 size: 15 residues. The CDR3 DNA sequence: TGTGCCAGCAGCCTACCGGGACAGGGCACCTACGAGCAGTACTTC. Translating gives CASSLPGQGTYEQYF.

The gene calls are TRBV2 and TRBJ2-1; D unclear. Germline CDR1 SNHLY, CDR2 FYNNEI. V dropped 8 bases and J dropped 4 bases, with 6 bases sitting between them. The CDR3 runs 11 residues. CDR3 DNA: TGTGCCAGCGAGTTATACAATGAGCAGTTCTTC. The encoded protein is CASELYNEQFF.

The chain recombines TRBV6-6 with TRBJ2-2, with D possibly TRBD1 on 6 matching bases. V lost 0 bases, J lost 5 bases, and 13 bases lay in between. Germline V gene lookup returns CDR1 MNHNY and CDR2 SVGAGI (reference sequence). The length of the CDR3 is 16 residues. The CDR3 loop is CASSYSSGARTGELFF. The CDR3, as DNA: TGTGCCAGCAGTTACTCATCAGGGGCTCGGACCGGGGAGCTGTTTTTT.

The V and J genes are TRBV5-3 and TRBJ2-2; no reliable D call. TRBV5-3 is treated as an ORF (open reading frame) with a function not yet certain. The CDR3 length is 14 residues. V was shortened by 2 bases and J by 5 bases, with 10 bases between the two germline ends. The CDR3: CARSFLEFTGELFF. The CDR3 coding sequence is TGTGCCAGAAGCTTCCTAGAGTTTACCGGGGAGCTGTTTTTT.

The rearrangement joins TRBV27 to TRBJ1-1, with a tentative D call TRBD1 (6 bases). The CDR3 has 15 residues. The V and J ends lost 10 bases and 5 bases respectively, with 23 bases between them. CDR1 is MNHEY, CDR2 SMNVEV, per germline (reference sequence). The CDR3 nucleotides are TGTGCCACCCACTCCTATAGGGGGAAGGGGACTGAAGCTTTCTTT. The encoded protein is CATHSYRGKGTEAFF.

The chain recombines TRBV7-8 with TRBJ2-1; 7 bases line up with TRBD2. The germline gives CDR1 SGHVS, CDR2 FQNEAQ. Unmatched junction bases numbered 2, after V lost 0 bases and J lost 0 bases. The length of the CDR3 is 16 residues. This CDR3 is CASSLAGGLSYNEQFF. The DNA of the CDR3 is TGTGCCAGCAGCTTAGCGGGAGGGCTCTCCTACAATGAGCAGTTCTTC.

The chain uses TRBV15 and TRBJ2-2; TRBD1 is a possible D gene (5 bases). CDR1 and CDR2 from the germline V gene are LNHNV and YYDKDF (reference sequence). Trimming left V 1 base short and J 2 bases short, with 8 bases between. This CDR3 has 15 amino acids. The CDR3 is CATSRAGPNTGELFF. The CDR3 DNA sequence: TGTGCCACCAGCAGAGCAGGGCCCAACACCGGGGAGCTGTTTTTT.

The chain employs TRBV19 and TRBJ1-2; D gene uncertain. CDR1 is LNHDA, CDR2 SQIVND, per germline (reference sequence). The V gene lost 5 bases and the J gene lost 2 bases, with 12 bases spanning the gap. The CDR3 extends over 14 amino acids. In DNA, the CDR3 is TGTGCCAGTAGTCCCCCGACAAACAACTATGGCTACACCTTC. As protein: CASSPPTNNYGYTF.

V is TRBV4-1 and J is TRBJ1-5; 8 nucleotides align to TRBD1. The CDR3 length is 14 residues. Looked up from germline, CDR1 is MGHRA and CDR2 is YSYEKL. Trimming cost V 3 bases and J 7 bases; bases outside gene matches: 5. DNA of the CDR3: TGCGCCAGCAGCCAGGACAGGGTCGGGCAGCCCCAGCATTTT. It yields the protein CASSQDRVGQPQHF.

The rearrangement uses TRBV27 and TRBJ1-2, with TRBD1 identical over 7 bases. The CDR3 totals 15 residues. Germline assignment: CDR1 MNHEY and CDR2 SMNVEV (reference sequence). V lost 4 bases and J lost 8; bases outside the gene matches: 13. CDR3 in amino acids: CASSSRQGRLSGYTF. The CDR3, as DNA: TGTGCCAGCAGTTCTCGACAGGGACGCCTGAGCGGCTACACCTTC.

V is TRBV7-2 and J is TRBJ2-6; 9 positions match TRBD1. Germline V gene sequence: CDR1 SGHTA, CDR2 FQGNSA. V gave up 5 bases and J gave up 0 bases; unmatched junction bases: 8. The CDR3 extends over 18 amino acids. CDR3 sequence: CASSPGLGQGSGANVLTF. Here the CDR3 DNA reads TGTGCCAGCAGCCCTGGGTTGGGACAGGGCTCTGGGGCCAACGTCCTGACTTTC.

V and J are TRBV25-1 and TRBJ1-1; TRBD1 might be the D (5 bases). Germline V gene lookup returns CDR1 MGHDK and CDR2 SYGVNS. V was trimmed by 4 bases and J by 0 bases, leaving 6 bases between them. The CDR3 runs 13 residues. The CDR3 sequence: CASSGGLNTEAFF. DNA for the CDR3: TGTGCCAGCAGTGGGGGCCTGAACACTGAAGCTTTCTTT.